This entry describes one TCR beta chain. This specimen comes from a study of blood T cell repertoires in COVID-19. The CDR3 consists of 18 residues. The V end lost 5 bases, the J end lost 3 bases, and 25 bases lay between the germline ends. CDR1 and CDR2 (germline): MDHEN, SYDVKM. Method: immunoSEQ multiplex PCR; TCRdb's copy keeps in-frame clones and lacks some. This table holds roughly 120,000 clones, 90% found once. The TCR comes from a woman aged 55-69 years with COVID-19, enrolled during active disease. The sample was peripheral blood. This sequence joins TRBV28 and TRBJ1-2; the D gene is possibly TRBD1 (5 bases). CDR3 protein: CASSAMGTPGVRDYGYTF. Written as DNA, the CDR3 is TGTGCCAGCAGTGCCATGGGCACCCCGGGGGTAAGAGACTATGGCTACACCTTC.